The 25 T cell receptor beta chains given below trace back to one sample, sequenced in a study of cytomegalovirus exposure and HLA in healthy donors. Amplification used 60 Vbeta primers and 13 Jbeta primers. Repertoires were generated with immunoSEQ multiplex PCR, while TCRdb's copy carries only in-frame clones and drops some. The repertoire table contains tens of thousands of clones. The material sequenced was PBMCs. These receptors came from a female donor in good health and CMV-seropositive.

The chain couples TRBV29-1 to TRBJ1-1, with 7 bases that match TRBD1. The CDR3 is 14 amino acids. Germline CDR1 SQVTM, CDR2 ANQGSEA. The V and J ends lost 3 bases and 4 bases, in that order; junction bases with no gene match: 8. The CDR3 DNA follows: TGCAGCGTTGAGGGCAGGGGGTTGGCCACTGAAGCTTTCTTT. It is translated as CSVEGRGLATEAFF.

The V gene is TRBV6-5, the J gene TRBJ2-3; D perhaps matches TRBD2 (7 bases). Trimming left V 4 bases short and J 1 base short, with 15 bases between. This CDR3 is built from 16 residues. Germline CDR1 is MNHEY and CDR2 is SVGAGI. In DNA, the CDR3 is TGTGCCAGCAGTTTCGCACCGGGGGGCGGCACAGATACGCAGTATTTT. It codes for CASSFAPGGGTDTQYF.

J is TRBJ2-2 and V is TRBV6-5; 7 positions match TRBD2. J was trimmed by 6 bases and V by 5 bases; bases with no gene match: 9. The CDR3 extends over 15 amino acids. Germline V gene sequence: CDR1 MNHEY, CDR2 SVGAGI. The DNA for the CDR3 is TGTGCCAGCAGTCTGGGAGGGGACGGATCCGGGGAGCTGTTTTTT. This codes for CASSLGGDGSGELFF.

This chain joins TRBV4-1 and TRBJ2-3, with a tentative D call TRBD2 (6 bases). CDR3 length: 16 amino acids. Germline CDR1 MGHRA, CDR2 YSYEKL. V was pared by 3 bases and J by 2 bases, with 15 bases between. The CDR3 nucleotides read TGCGCCAGCAGCCACCTCGGACTATATAACACAGATACGCAGTATTTT. Translated: CASSHLGLYNTDTQYF.

The rearrangement uses TRBV19 and TRBJ2-1; 8 nucleotides agree with TRBD1. Germline V lookup: CDR1 LNHDA, CDR2 SQIVND (reference sequence). CDR3 length equals 13 residues. Losses at the gene ends were 2 bases for V and 12 bases for J; bases not matched to a gene: 6. Here the CDR3 reads CASSISVGTGQFF. For the CDR3, the DNA is TGTGCCAGTAGTATAAGCGTCGGGACAGGGCAGTTCTTC.

The V gene is TRBV2, the J gene TRBJ2-5, with D maybe TRBD1 (5 bases). Looked up from germline, CDR1 is SNHLY and CDR2 is FYNNEI. The germline V and J ends were trimmed by 4 bases and 4 bases, with 13 bases remaining between them. The CDR3 consists of 14 residues. The CDR3 reads CASSGGNLGETQYF. The CDR3 DNA follows: TGTGCCAGCAGTGGGGGCAACTTAGGAGAGACCCAGTACTTC.

The V call is TRBV5-8, the J call TRBJ2-5; D possibly corresponds to TRBD1 (5 bases). The CDR3 extends over 16 amino acids. Germline V gene sequence: CDR1 SGHTS, CDR2 YDEGEE. V was pared by 4 bases and J by 2 bases, with 18 bases between. The CDR3 is CASSPLEGAKQETQYF. CDR3 sequence (DNA): TGTGCCAGCAGCCCACTGGAAGGGGCAAAACAAGAGACCCAGTACTTC.

The V call is TRBV7-9, the J call TRBJ1-2; D is undetermined. Per germline, CDR1 SEHNR and CDR2 FQNEAQ (reference sequence). V lost 5 bases and J lost 6, with 16 bases in between. The CDR3 totals 14 residues. The CDR3 loop reads CASSAQSRGDGYTF. The CDR3 coding sequence is TGTGCCAGCAGCGCGCAGAGCCGGGGTGATGGCTACACCTTC.

The CDR3 coding sequence is TGTGCCAGCAGCTTTGTAGCGGGGCAAACCGGGGAGCTGTTTTTT. Translating it yields CASSFVAGQTGELFF. The chain combines TRBV7-2 with TRBJ2-2; 8 positions agree with TRBD2. This CDR3 comprises 15 residues. V lost 3 bases and J lost 5; bases outside the gene matches: 5. Germline values: CDR1 SGHTA, CDR2 FQGNSA.

V usage is TRBV25-1 and J usage is TRBJ2-1, with a tentative D call TRBD2 (6 bases). V dropped 0 bases and J dropped 0 bases, with 12 bases sitting between them. The CDR3 consists of 17 residues. From germline, CDR1 is MGHDK and CDR2 SYGVNS. The CDR3 DNA is TGTGCCAGCAGTGAATATACTAGCCGGAGCTCCTACAATGAGCAGTTCTTC. As protein: CASSEYTSRSSYNEQFF.

This chain joins TRBV28 and TRBJ1-3; a weak D match, TRBD1 (6 bases). Germline V gene lookup returns CDR1 MDHEN and CDR2 SYDVKM. The CDR3 runs to 15 residues. V lost 6 bases and J lost 0, with 12 bases in between. The DNA of the CDR3 is TGTGCCAGCAGCCCAGGACAGCTCTCTGGAAACACCATATATTTT. The encoded protein is CASSPGQLSGNTIYF.

About this clone itself: At one end the junction does not follow the germline gene, possibly because of a read error. The gene calls are TRBV7-7 and TRBJ2-5; TRBD2 matches at 8 bases. The CDR3 is made up of 15 amino acids. Germline V gives CDR1 SSHAT, CDR2 FNYEAQ (reference sequence). CDR3 in amino acids: CASSLVGGARETQYF. The CDR3 bases are TGTGCTAGCAGCTTAGTCGGGGGGGCGAGAGAGACCCAGTACTTC. The full variable domain, with the rest looked up from reference TRBV7-7 and TRBJ2-5, is GAGVSQSPRYKVTKRGQDVTLRCDPISSHATLYWYQQALGQGPEFLTYFNYEAQPDKSGLPSDRFSAERPEGSISTLTIQRTEQRDSAMYRCASSLVGGARETQYFGPGTRLLVL.

CDR3 sequence (DNA): TGTGCCAGCAGTCCTAGCGGGAGGGCAGATACGCAGTATTTT. Protein sequence: CASSPSGRADTQYF. The J gene is TRBJ2-3, the V gene TRBV27; TRBD2 agrees at 12 bases. This CDR3 has 14 residues. Trimming cost V 5 bases and J 4 bases; bases outside gene matches: 1. Per germline, CDR1 MNHEY and CDR2 SMNVEV (reference sequence).

The gene calls are TRBV7-2 and TRBJ1-2, with D possibly being TRBD1 (6 bases). The CDR3 extends over 15 amino acids. Trimming removed 5 bases at V and 4 bases at J, with 17 bases between. Germline CDR1 reads SGHTA; CDR2 reads FQGNSA. The CDR3 DNA reads TGTGCCAGCAGCCCCGACCTCGACAGGATCTATGGCTACACCTTC. Translation gives CASSPDLDRIYGYTF.

The chain carries TRBV5-1 and TRBJ1-4, with unresolved D. V gave up 3 bases and J gave up 6 bases, with 12 bases separating them. CDR3 length: 14 amino acids. CDR1 and CDR2 (germline): SGHRS, YFSETQ. In DNA form, the CDR3 reads TGCGCCAGCAGCTCTGGGAGGGCTGATGAAAAACTGTTTTTT. Amino acid sequence: CASSSGRADEKLFF.

The chain combines TRBV5-1 with TRBJ2-1; weak D call: TRBD2 (5 bases). The germline V gene encodes CDR1 SGHRS and CDR2 YFSETQ. Trimming left V 4 bases short and J 8 bases short, with 19 bases between. The CDR3 is 15 amino acids. The CDR3 nucleotides are TGCGCCAGCAGCCGAGGGCTAGTGAGTGCCGATGAGCAGTTCTTC. Residues: CASSRGLVSADEQFF. Full variable domain (rest looked up from reference TRBV5-1 and TRBJ2-1): KAGVTQTPRYLIKTRGQQVTLSCSPISGHRSVSWYQQTPGQGLQFLFEYFSETQRNKGNFPGRFSGRQFSNSRSEMNVSTLELGDSALYLCASSRGLVSADEQFFGPGTRLTVL.

The rearrangement joins TRBV4-1 to TRBJ2-7; TRBD2 agrees at 8 bases. V trimming: 4 bases; J trimming: 6 bases; junction bases outside the gene matches: 17. The CDR3 is 17 amino acids. Looked up from germline, CDR1 is MGHRA and CDR2 is YSYEKL. The DNA of the CDR3 is TGCGCCAGCAGCCCAGTTGGGGTGGGAGCGGGAGCAGTCGAGCAGTACTTC. This encodes CASSPVGVGAGAVEQYF.

This rearrangement joins TRBV2 to TRBJ1-5; 8 bases fit TRBD1. The CDR3 consists of 15 residues. CDR1 is SNHLY, CDR2 FYNNEI, per germline. J gave up 3 bases and V 4 bases, and 5 bases lay outside the gene matches. DNA of the CDR3: TGTGCCAGCAGTGGACAGGGGATCGACAATCAGCCCCAGCATTTT. It encodes CASSGQGIDNQPQHF.

The J gene is TRBJ2-7, the V gene TRBV28, with TRBD2 identical over 9 bases. J lost 1 base, V lost 4 bases, and 5 bases had no gene match. Looked up from germline, CDR1 is MDHEN and CDR2 is SYDVKM. This CDR3 region has 15 residues. CDR3 residues: CASSSSGTSSYEQYF. The CDR3 DNA follows: TGTGCCAGCAGTTCTAGCGGGACGAGTTCCTACGAGCAGTACTTC.

The rearrangement joins TRBV28 to TRBJ1-2; D perhaps matches TRBD1 (5 bases). The CDR3 has 12 amino acids. V was cut by 3 bases and J by 5 bases, with 7 bases left in between. Germline V gene sequence: CDR1 MDHEN, CDR2 SYDVKM. The CDR3 coding sequence is TGTGCCAGCAGTTTCAGGGCGTATGGCTACACCTTC. Translation: CASSFRAYGYTF.

The V call is TRBV13, the J call TRBJ2-6, with TRBD2 identical over 7 bases. The CDR3 covers 18 residues. The trim removed 4 bases at V and 2 bases at J, leaving 11 bases unmatched. CDR1 is PRHDT, CDR2 FYEKMQ, per germline (reference sequence). DNA for the CDR3: TGTGCCAGCAGCTGGGGCGGGAGCAGTCTCGCTGGGGCCAACGTCCTGACTTTC. This translates into CASSWGGSSLAGANVLTF.

This chain joins TRBV5-6 and TRBJ2-1; the match to TRBD2 covers 9 bases. V shed 4 bases, J shed 4 bases, and the junction held 9 bases outside the gene matches. In germline, CDR1 is SGHDT, CDR2 YYEEEE. This CDR3 is built from 16 residues. Here the CDR3 reads CASSEQRAGGYNEQFF. The CDR3 region has the DNA TGTGCCAGCAGCGAGCAGAGAGCGGGGGGTTACAATGAGCAGTTCTTC.

The chain links TRBV15 to TRBJ1-5; D is perhaps TRBD1 (6 bases). Germline assignment: CDR1 LNHNV and CDR2 YYDKDF (reference sequence). Trimming left V 2 bases short and J 7 bases short, with 21 bases between. The CDR3 is 17 residues long. CDR3 amino acids: CATSRYSYRALGQPQHF. CDR3 coding DNA: TGTGCCACCAGCAGATACTCCTACAGGGCCCTCGGGCAGCCCCAGCATTTT.

The rearrangement links TRBV29-1 to TRBJ2-1; 7 bases agree with TRBD1. The V segment lost 7 bases and the J segment 4 bases; nucleotides outside the gene matches: 10. Germline V gene sequence: CDR1 SQVTM, CDR2 ANQGSEA. The CDR3 sequence is 14 residues long. CDR3 loop: CSGSDRASYNEQFF. The CDR3 DNA reads TGCAGCGGATCAGACAGGGCGTCTTACAATGAGCAGTTCTTC.

The chain carries TRBV12-5 and TRBJ1-2, with TRBD1 as a possible D gene (5 bases). The V gene's germline CDR1 is LGHNT and CDR2 FRNRAP. This CDR3 spans 15 amino acids. V was trimmed by 1 base and J by 4 bases, leaving 13 bases between them. The CDR3 sequence is CASGLGSRARYGYTF. The CDR3 nucleotides are TGTGCTAGTGGTTTGGGGTCCAGGGCACGCTATGGCTACACCTTC.